A selection of T cell receptor beta chains follows, all from one sample in a study of T cell changes during pregnancy in multiple sclerosis. Method: immunoSEQ multiplex PCR; TCRdb's copy keeps in-frame clones and lacks some. This table holds 40,000 or so clones, 70% to 90% found once. The sequenced sample was CD4+ T cells from peripheral blood mononuclear cells, obtained before pregnancy. The receptors were sampled from a female donor with multiple sclerosis, enrolled in a pregnancy study. Both conserved end residues are part of each CDR3. The order of the fields is V gene, D gene, J gene, CDR3 protein. A D gene is named only where the DNA matches it firmly.

v_call: TRBV7-3; d_call: TRBD1; j_call: TRBJ2-1; cdr3_aa: CASSRQGFYNEQFF
v_call: TRBV28; d_call: TRBD1; j_call: TRBJ1-1; cdr3_aa: CASSLFFGTGNLGEAFF
v_call: TRBV5-4; d_call: TRBD2; j_call: TRBJ2-3; cdr3_aa: CASSFLTGGGDTQYF
v_call: TRBV10-1; d_call: TRBD2; j_call: TRBJ2-1; cdr3_aa: CASSDVLAGVGSYNEQFF
v_call: TRBV27; d_call: -; j_call: TRBJ1-2; cdr3_aa: CASIFPGLVGYTF
v_call: TRBV5-8; d_call: TRBD1; j_call: TRBJ2-5; cdr3_aa: CASSLGQGATVETQYF
v_call: TRBV19; d_call: -; j_call: TRBJ1-1; cdr3_aa: CASSIRGLGTEAFF
v_call: TRBV7-9; d_call: TRBD2; j_call: TRBJ2-5; cdr3_aa: CASSSGGETQYF
v_call: TRBV30; d_call: -; j_call: TRBJ1-4; cdr3_aa: CAWSAQSLKLFF
v_call: TRBV4-3; d_call: TRBD1; j_call: TRBJ1-3; cdr3_aa: CASSQGTGGGNTIYF
v_call: TRBV10-1; d_call: -; j_call: TRBJ2-2; cdr3_aa: CASSVQQNTGELFF
v_call: TRBV7-9; d_call: TRBD1; j_call: TRBJ1-1; cdr3_aa: CASSLGQGFTEAFF
v_call: TRBV5-6; d_call: -; j_call: TRBJ1-1; cdr3_aa: CASSFQGIAEAFF
v_call: TRBV6-6; d_call: -; j_call: TRBJ1-2; cdr3_aa: CASSYEGEPHGYTF
v_call: TRBV29-1; d_call: -; j_call: TRBJ1-4; cdr3_aa: CSVVTASATNEKLFF
v_call: TRBV15; d_call: -; j_call: TRBJ2-7; cdr3_aa: CATSRGGEYGNYEQYF
v_call: TRBV28; d_call: -; j_call: TRBJ1-2; cdr3_aa: CASSFRDYGYTF
v_call: TRBV7-9; d_call: -; j_call: TRBJ2-7; cdr3_aa: CASSLYDSPYEQYF
v_call: TRBV2; d_call: TRBD1; j_call: TRBJ1-2; cdr3_aa: CASSGTGISGYTF
v_call: TRBV5-1; d_call: TRBD1; j_call: TRBJ1-2; cdr3_aa: CASSLGDRSYGYTF
v_call: TRBV28; d_call: TRBD1; j_call: TRBJ2-5; cdr3_aa: CASSSAPGTGTTQYF
v_call: TRBV7-9; d_call: TRBD1; j_call: TRBJ1-1; cdr3_aa: CASSRRQGESEAFF
v_call: TRBV5-6; d_call: -; j_call: TRBJ1-2; cdr3_aa: CASSLLGQRTKLGYGYTF
v_call: TRBV6-1; d_call: -; j_call: TRBJ2-2; cdr3_aa: CASSAGIEAGELFF
v_call: TRBV7-2; d_call: -; j_call: TRBJ1-2; cdr3_aa: CASSLSRAYGYTF
v_call: TRBV19; d_call: TRBD1; j_call: TRBJ1-5; cdr3_aa: CASSLRDSHNQPQHF
v_call: TRBV10-3; d_call: TRBD1; j_call: TRBJ1-3; cdr3_aa: CAIRQGSGNTIYF
v_call: TRBV9; d_call: -; j_call: TRBJ1-2; cdr3_aa: CASSVEQGDGYTF
v_call: TRBV20-1; d_call: -; j_call: TRBJ1-1; cdr3_aa: CSAAGNTEAFF
v_call: TRBV2; d_call: TRBD1; j_call: TRBJ1-1; cdr3_aa: CASRRDRVGTFF
v_call: TRBV4-2; d_call: -; j_call: TRBJ1-1; cdr3_aa: CASSPASWGGAEAFF
v_call: TRBV10-3; d_call: TRBD2; j_call: TRBJ2-1; cdr3_aa: CAISGAGGLWNEQFF
v_call: TRBV30; d_call: TRBD1; j_call: TRBJ1-6; cdr3_aa: CAWSAGGRSPLHF
v_call: TRBV7-2; d_call: -; j_call: TRBJ2-7; cdr3_aa: CASSLTPGTSYEQYF
v_call: TRBV6-1; d_call: -; j_call: TRBJ2-1; cdr3_aa: CASRSGGSYNEQFF
v_call: TRBV6-6; d_call: TRBD2; j_call: TRBJ2-5; cdr3_aa: CASSYASGGAETQYF
v_call: TRBV5-5; d_call: -; j_call: TRBJ2-3; cdr3_aa: CASSLIERGTDTQYF
v_call: TRBV7-9; d_call: TRBD2; j_call: TRBJ2-1; cdr3_aa: CASRANWWRGNNEQFF
v_call: TRBV2; d_call: TRBD1; j_call: TRBJ1-2; cdr3_aa: CASRKETGGNYGYTF
v_call: TRBV2; d_call: TRBD1; j_call: TRBJ1-6; cdr3_aa: CASSGQGANSPLHF
v_call: TRBV7-3; d_call: TRBD2; j_call: TRBJ2-3; cdr3_aa: CASSPGLAGGAQYF
v_call: TRBV2; d_call: -; j_call: TRBJ2-3; cdr3_aa: CASRTSTDTQYF
v_call: TRBV5-4; d_call: -; j_call: TRBJ1-2; cdr3_aa: CASSSDYYGYTF
v_call: TRBV2; d_call: TRBD1; j_call: TRBJ1-1; cdr3_aa: CASCRDRGITEAFF
v_call: TRBV30; d_call: TRBD1; j_call: TRBJ1-4; cdr3_aa: CAWTPLGGQFEKLFF
v_call: TRBV19; d_call: TRBD1; j_call: TRBJ2-5; cdr3_aa: CASTKTGGETQYF
v_call: TRBV7-2; d_call: -; j_call: TRBJ1-1; cdr3_aa: CASSLATALNTEAFF